These 10 T cell receptor beta chains were sequenced from one sample in a study of blood T cell repertoires in COVID-19. Using immunoSEQ multiplex PCR, the repertoire was profiled, and TCRdb retains in-frame clones only, with some absent. The data contain approximately 400,000 clones, 81% of them singletons. The sample taken for sequencing was peripheral blood. Every receptor here comes from a human donor with acute or convalescent COVID-19. The donor label of this sample is uncertain.

The chain links TRBV4-1 to TRBJ1-6, with TRBD1 matching 8 bases. The CDR3 contains 15 residues. The junction had 10 bases not matched to a gene; V was cut back by 5 bases and J by 10 bases. Germline loops: CDR1 MGHRA, CDR2 YSYEKL. The CDR3 loop reads CASSIDRGLGSPLHF. CDR3 DNA sequence: TGCGCCAGCAGCATAGACAGGGGTTTGGGGTCACCCCTCCACTTT.

The chain carries TRBV30 and TRBJ2-7; possible D gene TRBD2, 6 bases. Germline V gives CDR1 GTSNPN, CDR2 SVGIG (reference sequence). The CDR3 is made up of 13 amino acids. Trimming pared 2 bases from V and 5 bases from J, leaving 13 bases between. CDR3 loop: CAWSTGERDEQYF. The CDR3 DNA reads TGTGCCTGGAGTACGGGGGAGAGGGACGAGCAGTACTTC.

This clone has at least ten counts. The sample carries other DNA sequences with the same CDR3. The chain employs TRBV4-1 and TRBJ2-7, with D possibly TRBD1 on 6 matching bases. CDR1 and CDR2 (germline): MGHRA, YSYEKL. V was clipped by 4 bases and J by 3 bases, with 16 bases between them. CDR3 length equals 15 residues. The CDR3 bases are TGCGCCAGCAGCCCCGAGGGACAAGGAAGCTACGAGCAGTACTTC. Its translation: CASSPEGQGSYEQYF.

The chain carries TRBV7-2 and TRBJ2-6; D perhaps matches TRBD2 (6 bases). This CDR3 has 17 amino acids. The V gene lost 0 bases and the J gene lost 2 bases, with 11 bases spanning the gap. From germline, CDR1 is SGHTA and CDR2 FQGNSA. DNA for the CDR3: TGTGCCAGCAGCTTAGCGAAGGGACTGACTGGGGCCAACGTCCTGACTTTC. Amino acid sequence: CASSLAKGLTGANVLTF. Full variable domain (remainder filled in from reference TRBV7-2 and TRBJ2-6): GAGVSQSPSNKVTEKGKDVELRCDPISGHTALYWYRQSLGQGLEFLIYFQGNSAPDKSGLPSDRFSAERTGGSVSTLTIQRTQQEDSAVYLCASSLAKGLTGANVLTFGAGSRLTVL.

Points on this clone: This same CDR3 is encoded by further DNA sequences in the sample. The chain carries TRBV28 and TRBJ1-5; 8 bases are shared with TRBD1. With V trimmed by 1 base and J by 1 base, 0 bases remained unmatched. The CDR3 has 15 residues. Germline CDR1 and CDR2: MDHEN and SYDVKM. The CDR3 region is CASSLSGGSNQPQHF. The DNA of the CDR3 is TGTGCCAGCAGTTTATCAGGGGGCAGCAATCAGCCCCAGCATTTT.

This chain joins TRBV18 and TRBJ1-2; 8 bases are shared with TRBD1. Germline lookup yields CDR1 KGHSH and CDR2 LQKENI. The length of the CDR3 is 14 residues. Trimming cost V 4 bases and J 4 bases; bases outside gene matches: 5. CDR3 nucleotide sequence: TGTGCCAGCTCACATGGACAGGGCACCTATGGCTACACCTTC. It translates to CASSHGQGTYGYTF. The variable domain in full, completed from reference TRBV18 and TRBJ1-2, reads NAGVMQNPRHLVRRRGQEARLRCSPMKGHSHVYWYRQLPEEGLKFMVYLQKENIIDESGMPKERFSAEFPKEGPSILRIQQVVRGDSAAYFCASSHGQGTYGYTFGSGTRLTVV.

The chain recombines TRBV18 with TRBJ1-4; 9 nucleotides line up with TRBD1. Germline trimming cut 3 bases from V and 7 bases from J; bases unmatched to any gene: 9. Germline-derived CDR1 and CDR2 are KGHSH and LQKENI. The CDR3 has 16 amino acids. CDR3 in amino acids: CASSPIQDRGSEKLFF. As DNA, the CDR3 is TGTGCCAGCTCACCGATTCAGGACAGGGGAAGTGAAAAACTGTTTTTT.

The rearrangement links TRBV19 to TRBJ2-1, with 7 positions matching TRBD1. The CDR3 runs 15 residues. Unmatched junction bases numbered 7, after V lost 4 bases and J lost 4 bases. From germline, CDR1 is LNHDA and CDR2 SQIVND (reference sequence). The CDR3 region is CASSRWGQIYNEQFF. The CDR3 nucleotides read TGTGCCAGTAGTAGGTGGGGACAGATATACAATGAGCAGTTCTTC.

The J gene is TRBJ2-5, the V gene TRBV6-5; D may be TRBD1 (7 bases). Germline V gene data show CDR1 as MNHEY and CDR2 as SVGAGI. The CDR3 loop spans 14 amino acids. Between the trimmed V and J ends, which lost 6 bases and 5 bases, there was a span of 16 bases. The CDR3 is CASSRSGGRETQYF. The DNA for the CDR3 is TGTGCCAGCAGCCGATCAGGGGGGAGGGAGACCCAGTACTTC.

The V and J genes are TRBV5-1 and TRBJ1-1; D perhaps matches TRBD1 (6 bases). The V gene's germline CDR1 is SGHRS and CDR2 YFSETQ. The CDR3 extends over 15 amino acids. V lost 1 base to trimming and J lost 4 bases, with 14 bases between them. The CDR3 here is CASSLLAGAATEAFF. The CDR3 DNA reads as TGCGCCAGCAGCTTGCTTGCAGGGGCGGCCACTGAAGCTTTCTTT.